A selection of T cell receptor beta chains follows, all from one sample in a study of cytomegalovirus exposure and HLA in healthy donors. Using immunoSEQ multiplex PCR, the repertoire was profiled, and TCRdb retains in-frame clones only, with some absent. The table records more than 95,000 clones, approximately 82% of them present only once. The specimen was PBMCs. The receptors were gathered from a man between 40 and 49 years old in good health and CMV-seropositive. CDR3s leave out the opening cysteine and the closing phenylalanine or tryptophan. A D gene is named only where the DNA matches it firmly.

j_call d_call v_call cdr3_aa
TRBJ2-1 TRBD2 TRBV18 ASSPLAGAYNEQF
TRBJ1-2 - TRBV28 ASSLFQGNGYT
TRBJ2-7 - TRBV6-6 ASNKGGYEQY
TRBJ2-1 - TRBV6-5 ASSYSGQGSGFRF
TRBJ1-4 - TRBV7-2 ASSLEDSDEKLF
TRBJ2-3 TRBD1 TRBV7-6 ASSDRGRADTQY
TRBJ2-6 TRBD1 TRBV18 ASSPSQDRALTGANGLT
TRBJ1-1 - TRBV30 AWSIGQTNTEAF
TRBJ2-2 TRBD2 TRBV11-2 ASSVNGRTGGELF
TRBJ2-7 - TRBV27 ASSSSPTYEQY
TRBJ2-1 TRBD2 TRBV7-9 ASSFQGTGTSGRSGEQF
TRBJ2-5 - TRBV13 ASSFRVTTRETQY
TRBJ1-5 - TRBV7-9 ASSLATEGQPQH
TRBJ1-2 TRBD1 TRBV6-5 ASSYSTPGGGYT
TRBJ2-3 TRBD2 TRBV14 ASSQEINFSGGAGADTQY
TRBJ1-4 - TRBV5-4 ASSPSAGNNEKLF
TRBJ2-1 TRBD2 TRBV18 ASSPEASGRVF
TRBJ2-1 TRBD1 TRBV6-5 ASSYSQGASYNEQF
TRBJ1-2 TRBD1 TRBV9 ASSVGGQGVYT
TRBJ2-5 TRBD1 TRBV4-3 ASSQDTGEVETQY
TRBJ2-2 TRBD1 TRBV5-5 ASSATGTGFTGELF
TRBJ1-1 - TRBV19 ASSIDLVTGTLSTEAF
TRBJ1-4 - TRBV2 ASSTSGQVPKLF
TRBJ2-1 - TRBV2 ASSGGGKLDNEQF
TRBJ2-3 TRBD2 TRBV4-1 ASSQGDGRARDTQY
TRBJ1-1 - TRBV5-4 ASSLGIQKTEAF
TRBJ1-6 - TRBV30 AWRHTGSLTHNSPLH
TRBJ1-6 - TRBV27 ASSFPYSPLH
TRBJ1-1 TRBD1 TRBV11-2 ATKIDRGGTEAF
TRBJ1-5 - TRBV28 ASSLTGFSNQPQH
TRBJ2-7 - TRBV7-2 ASSLVGGEGYEQY
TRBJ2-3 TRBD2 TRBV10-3 AISDVAGGRRTDTQY
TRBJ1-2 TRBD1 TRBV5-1 ASSFGTGPMMDYGYT
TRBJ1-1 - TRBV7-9 ASSFLPTTEAF
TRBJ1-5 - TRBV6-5 ASSYSRDTPQH
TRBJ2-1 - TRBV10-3 AISGQRNSYNEQF
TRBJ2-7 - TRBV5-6 ASSFSGVPYEQY
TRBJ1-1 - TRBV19 ASSLRYQLSTEAF
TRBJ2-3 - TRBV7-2 ASSLQGEDTQY
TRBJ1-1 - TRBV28 ASSPWVTENTEAF
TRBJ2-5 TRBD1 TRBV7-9 ASSLSRGLGTQY